A single sample gave rise to the 4 T cell receptor beta chains below, sequenced in a study of cytomegalovirus exposure and HLA in healthy donors (dated by TCRdb to the late 2010s). Libraries came from the immunoSEQ multiplex PCR assay. The multiplex PCR relied on a mix of 60 forward primers for TCR Vbeta segments and 13 reverse primers for TCR Jbeta segments. The clones in this table, taken by TCRdb from immuneACCESS, are in-frame only. Not every clone is retained; where verified, under half of the shortfall comes from an unresolved V gene, and the cause of the rest is unknown. The sample has about 120,000 clones on record, roughly three quarters of them singletons. The top ten clonotypes cover under 3% of the sample. Material for sequencing was PBMCs. These receptors came from a woman under 30 in good health and CMV-seropositive.

The chain combines TRBV5-1 with TRBJ2-2, with D possibly TRBD1 on 5 matching bases. The V end lost 4 bases, the J end lost 6 bases, and 10 bases lay between the germline ends. The CDR3 has 13 amino acids. Germline CDR1 is SGHRS and CDR2 is YFSETQ. In nucleotides, the CDR3 is TGCGCCAGCAGCCGGCCAGGGTCCGGGGAGCTGTTTTTT. It translates to CASSRPGSGELFF.

This clone was detected only a few times. The rearrangement joins TRBV4-1 to TRBJ2-1; the match to TRBD2 covers 7 bases. The CDR3 is 13 residues long. V dropped 6 bases and J dropped 9; count of bases not matched to a gene: 8. Germline assignment: CDR1 MGHRA and CDR2 YSYEKL. Here the CDR3 DNA reads TGCGCCAGCAGTTCGCGGGAGAATACTGAGCAGTTCTTC. Its protein product is CASSSRENTEQFF.

V and J are TRBV28 and TRBJ2-5, with 7 nucleotides matching TRBD1. The J segment lost 1 base and the V segment lost 2 bases, leaving 4 bases of the junction unmatched. The germline gives CDR1 MDHEN, CDR2 SYDVKM. The CDR3 has 15 amino acids. CDR3 DNA sequence: TGTGCCAGCAGTTTAGTGACAGGGACCCAAGAGACCCAGTACTTC. Its translation: CASSLVTGTQETQYF.

The chain combines TRBV4-1 with TRBJ1-5; 8 bases map to TRBD1. CDR3 length: 17 amino acids. The germline V gene encodes CDR1 MGHRA and CDR2 YSYEKL. J gave up 5 bases and V 1 base, and 10 bases lay outside the gene matches. CDR3 in DNA: TGCGCCAGCAGCCAAGGTTCGGCCAGGGGGCTCTATCAGCCCCAGCATTTT. This codes for CASSQGSARGLYQPQHF.